This TCR beta chain was captured in a study of PD-1 blockade in classical Hodgkin lymphoma. Study conclusions and caveats: Relapsed/refractory patients reportedly had lower baseline diversity than newly diagnosed patients.

The time point: newly diagnosed, previously untreated cHL patient sample. Purified CD4+ T cells were obtained from thawed PBMCs through magnetic negative selection. Remarks on this clone: Its antigen is not known.

Clones were read by immunoSEQ multiplex PCR, and TCRdb kept only the in-frame ones, dropping some. The top ten hold about 0.37% of the sample, which has tens of thousands of clones, roughly 90% seen once. V lost 0 bases and J 14 bases, leaving 11 bases between the germline ends. Germline V lookup: CDR1 DFQATT, CDR2 SNEGSKA (reference sequence). The length of the CDR3 is 11 residues. The rearrangement joins TRBV20-1 to TRBJ2-1; D perhaps matches TRBD2 (6 bases). The origin of this receptor is a human donor with classical Hodgkin lymphoma. The sequenced sample consisted of CD4+ T cells from blood. CDR3 sequence (DNA): TGCAGTGCTAGAGATGGGACGGGGGAGTTCTTC. It is translated as CSARDGTGEFF.